Reported below is one TCR beta chain. Genomic DNA served as template for TCR beta VDJ and CDR3 profiling. TCRdb reprocessed the reads via MiXCR and lists one record per CDR3 protein. This table holds around 400,000 distinct CDR3 sequences, around 72% found once. The sample originates from a study of CD8+CD57+ T cells in acquired aplastic anemia. The overall study: Mean yield of DNA from sorted CD4+ and CD8+ cells was 2.5 to 4 ug.

The CDR3 extends over 12 amino acids. V gave up 6 bases and J gave up 8 bases, with 11 bases separating them. Germline V lookup: CDR1 MRHNA, CDR2 SNTAGT. The TCR was taken from a human donor in good health, serving as a control. Sequenced: sorted CD4+, CD8+, or CD8+CD57+ T cells (not recorded which) from PBMCs. The rearrangement uses TRBV6-4 and TRBJ2-1; possible D gene TRBD1, 5 bases. CDR3 DNA: TGTGCCAGCAGAGGGGCGATAGATGAGCAGTTCTTC. Its protein is CASRGAIDEQFF.